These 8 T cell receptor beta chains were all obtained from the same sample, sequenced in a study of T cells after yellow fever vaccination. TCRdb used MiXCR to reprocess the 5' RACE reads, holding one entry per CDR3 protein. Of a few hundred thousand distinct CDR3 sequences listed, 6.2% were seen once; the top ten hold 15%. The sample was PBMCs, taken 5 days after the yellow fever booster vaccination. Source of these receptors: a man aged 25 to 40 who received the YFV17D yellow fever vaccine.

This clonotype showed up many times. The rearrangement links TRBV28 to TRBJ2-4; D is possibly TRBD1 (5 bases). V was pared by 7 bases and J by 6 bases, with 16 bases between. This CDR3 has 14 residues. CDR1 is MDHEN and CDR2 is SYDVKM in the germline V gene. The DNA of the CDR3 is TGTGCCAGCAACCATCCGACAGTCCCAAACATTCAGTACTTC. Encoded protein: CASNHPTVPNIQYF.

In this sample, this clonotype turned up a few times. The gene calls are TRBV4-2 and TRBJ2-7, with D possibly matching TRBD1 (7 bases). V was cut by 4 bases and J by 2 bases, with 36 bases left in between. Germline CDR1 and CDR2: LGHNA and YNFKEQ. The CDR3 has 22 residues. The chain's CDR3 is CASSPTVTGVGGPPGGTYEQYF. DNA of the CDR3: TGTGCCAGCAGCCCGACGGTTACGGGTGTGGGAGGCCCACCAGGGGGGACCTACGAGCAGTACTTC.

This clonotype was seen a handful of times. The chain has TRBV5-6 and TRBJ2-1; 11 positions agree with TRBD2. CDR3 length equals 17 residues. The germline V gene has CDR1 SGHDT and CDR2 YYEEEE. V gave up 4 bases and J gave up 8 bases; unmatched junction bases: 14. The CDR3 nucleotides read TGTGCCAGCAGCACCCTGGGGGCTAGCGGGAGGCGAGATGAGCAGTTCTTC. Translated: CASSTLGASGRRDEQFF.

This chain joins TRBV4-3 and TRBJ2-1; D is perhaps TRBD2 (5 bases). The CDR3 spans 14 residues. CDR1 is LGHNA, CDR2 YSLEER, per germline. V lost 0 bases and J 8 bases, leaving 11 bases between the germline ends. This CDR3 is CASSQERRGYEQFF. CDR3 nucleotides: TGCGCCAGCAGCCAAGAGAGACGAGGGTATGAGCAGTTCTTC.

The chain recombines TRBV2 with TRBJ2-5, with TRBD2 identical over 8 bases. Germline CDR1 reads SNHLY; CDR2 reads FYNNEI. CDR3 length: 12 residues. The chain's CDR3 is CAGSLAEETQYF. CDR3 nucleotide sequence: TGTGCAGGCTCACTAGCGGAAGAGACCCAGTACTTC. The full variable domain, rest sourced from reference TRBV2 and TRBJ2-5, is EPEVTQTPSHQVTQMGQEVILRCVPISNHLYFYWYRQILGQKVEFLVSFYNNEISEKSEIFDDQFSVERPDGSNFTLKIRSTKLEDSAMYFCAGSLAEETQYFGPGTRLLVL.

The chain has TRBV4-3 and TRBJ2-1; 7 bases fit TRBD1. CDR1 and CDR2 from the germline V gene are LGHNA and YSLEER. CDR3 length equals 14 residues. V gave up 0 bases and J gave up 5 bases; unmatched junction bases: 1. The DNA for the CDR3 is TGCGCCAGCAGCCAAGACAGGGGGAACAATGAGCAGTTCTTC. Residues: CASSQDRGNNEQFF.

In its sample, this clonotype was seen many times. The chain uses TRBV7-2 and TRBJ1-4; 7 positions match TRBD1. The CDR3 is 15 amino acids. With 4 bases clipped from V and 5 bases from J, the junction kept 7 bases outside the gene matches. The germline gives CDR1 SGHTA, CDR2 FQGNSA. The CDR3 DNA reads TGTGCCAGCAGCTGGCGGGGACAGCTAAATGAAAAACTGTTTTTT. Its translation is CASSWRGQLNEKLFF.

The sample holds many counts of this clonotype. CDR3 region: CASSLPGGANQPQHF. The CDR3, as DNA: TGTGCCAGCAGCCTCCCGGGGGGGGCCAATCAGCCCCAGCATTTT. The genes are TRBV6-1 and TRBJ1-5; tentative D call: TRBD1 (6 bases). V was trimmed by 6 bases and J by 3 bases, leaving 15 bases between them. The CDR3 runs to 15 residues. Germline V gene data show CDR1 as MNHNS and CDR2 as SASEGT.